In this sample, the clone carrying this T cell receptor beta chain turned up many times. The library gave individual cDNA molecules unique molecular identifiers. TCRdb re-analysed the RACE reads in MiXCR, keeping a single row per CDR3 protein. The repertoire holds a few hundred thousand distinct CDR3 sequences, with 5.5% as singletons. This specimen comes from a study of human T cells and chemical hapten exposure. The overall study: Sensitization involved placing 2% DPC onto a 2 cm by 2 cm region of upper inner arm skin.

Between the trimmed V and J ends, which lost 2 bases and 7 bases, there was a span of 6 bases. The CDR3 spans 13 residues. Germline V CDR1 and CDR2: MNHEY, SVGAGI. The time point: pre-sensitization, week 0. As to treatment: therapeutic diphenylcyclopropenone sensitization with weekly scalp DPC. Here the sequenced sample was whole blood, taken in connection with sensitization to the hapten diphenylcyclopropenone (DPC). This sequence joins TRBV6-5 and TRBJ1-6; D is unclear. The sequence was collected from a woman between 18 and 30 years old with alopecia areata. Some clones in this sample may be carry-over from other donors' samples. CDR3 sequence (DNA): TGTGCCAGCAGTTACGAGAGCAATTCACCCCTCCACTTT. Translation: CASSYESNSPLHF.